A selection of T cell receptor beta chains follows, all from one sample in a study of shared clonotypes between healthy human individuals. Using immunoSEQ multiplex PCR, the repertoire was profiled, and TCRdb retains in-frame clones only, with some absent. The sample yields some 450,000 clones, about 74% seen once. The sequenced sample consisted of PBMCs. The receptors derive from a woman aged 35 to 49 in good health. Some clones in this sample may be carry-over from other donors' samples. Both conserved end residues are part of each CDR3. A D gene is named only where the DNA matches it firmly. Where a row states a size, it is once, few, many or the class of an expanded clone; other rows omit it.

NA	TRBV5-5	TRBD1	TRBJ2-7	TGTGCCAGCAGCCTATGGACAGGCAACTACGAGCAGTACTTC	CASSLWTGNYEQYF
NA	TRBV5-1	TRBD1	TRBJ2-2	TGCGCCAGCAGCTTGGCCGGCCCCAGACAGGGTACGGGCGGGGAGCTGTTTTTT	CASSLAGPRQGTGGELFF
few	TRBV27	TRBD2	TRBJ2-3	TGTGCCAGCAGTTCTGGACTAGCGGAGACAGATACGCAGTATTTT	CASSSGLAETDTQYF
NA	TRBV19	NA	TRBJ1-5	TGTGCCAGTAGTATGGGAGGGCCCCAGCATTTT	CASSMGGPQHF
NA	TRBV5-1	TRBD1	TRBJ2-1	TGCGCCAGCAGCTTGGAGGGGACAGGGTTGGATGAGCAGTTCTTC	CASSLEGTGLDEQFF
NA	TRBV28	NA	TRBJ2-4	TGTGCCAGCAGTTTAAATCCCAGGGGCGACAAAAACATTCAGTACTTC	CASSLNPRGDKNIQYF
many	TRBV6-1	TRBD2	TRBJ2-7	TGTGCCAGCAGTGGTGAGAGCGGGGGGTCCTACGAGCAGTACTTC	CASSGESGGSYEQYF
NA	TRBV7-8	NA	TRBJ1-3	TGTGCCAGCAGCAAATGGACCGCCTCTGGAAACACCATATATTTT	CASSKWTASGNTIYF
NA	TRBV10-3	TRBD1	TRBJ2-2	TGTGCCATCAGCTCACAGGGGGCGTTGGCCGGGGAGCTGTTTTTT	CAISSQGALAGELFF
NA	TRBV7-7	NA	TRBJ2-5	TGTGCCAGCAGCTTAGGGGGGTTCCCCACAGAGACCCAGTACTTC	CASSLGGFPTETQYF
NA	TRBV5-1	TRBD1	TRBJ2-7	TGCGCCAGCAGCGGGGTCGTAGGACAGGGACCCACGGAGCAGTACTTC	CASSGVVGQGPTEQYF
NA	TRBV5-6	TRBD1	TRBJ1-4	TGTGCCAGCAGCCCCGGACAGGGGGGGGAAAAACTGTTTTTT	CASSPGQGGEKLFF
NA	TRBV6-5	NA	TRBJ2-5	TGTGCCAGCAGTACCCCCTCCCGGGAGACCCAGTACTTC	CASSTPSRETQYF
NA	TRBV4-3	TRBD1	TRBJ2-7	TGCGCCAGCAGCCAAGAACAACAGGGGTCTACGTCCTACGAGCAGTACTTC	CASSQEQQGSTSYEQYF
NA	TRBV19	NA	TRBJ2-7	TGTGCCAGTAGCGCGACAACCTCCTACGAGCAGTACTTC	CASSATTSYEQYF
NA	TRBV7-2	NA	TRBJ1-1	TGTGCCAGCAATCCTGGCAGCCACTCTGAAGCTTTCTTT	CASNPGSHSEAFF
NA	TRBV29-1	TRBD2	TRBJ2-1	TGCAGCGTTGTCCGGTCCCCAGCGGGACTGAATGAGCAGTTCTTC	CSVVRSPAGLNEQFF
few	TRBV7-3	NA	TRBJ2-1	TGTGCCAGCAGTCCTTCCCCCCTCCGGGACTTGTACAATGAGCAGTTCTTC	CASSPSPLRDLYNEQFF
NA	TRBV7-3	NA	TRBJ1-2	TGTGCCAGCAGCTTAACGACGGGGTATGGCTACACCTTC	CASSLTTGYGYTF
NA	TRBV5-4	TRBD2	TRBJ2-7	TGTGCCAGCAGCCCAGCGGGAAGAGTGGGAGAGCAGTACTTC	CASSPAGRVGEQYF
NA	TRBV4-1	NA	TRBJ2-7	TGCGCCAGCAGCCAAAGGGTTTGGGAAAGGCCCTACGAGCAGTACTTC	CASSQRVWERPYEQYF
NA	TRBV5-1	NA	TRBJ1-5	TGCGCCAGCAGCTTGGATGGTGCCAATCAGCCCCAGCATTTT	CASSLDGANQPQHF
NA	TRBV28	TRBD2	TRBJ2-5	TGTGCCAGCAGCCTCGGGGGGGCGCGCAGGGAGACCCAGTACTTC	CASSLGGARRETQYF
NA	TRBV9	NA	TRBJ1-3	TGTGCCAGCAGCGTAGCTACGGCCTCCGCCGGGGGCTCTGGAAACACCATATATTTT	CASSVATASAGGSGNTIYF
NA	TRBV2	NA	TRBJ1-6	TGTGCCAGCACCCCGGAGGCGAATTCACCCCTCCACTTT	CASTPEANSPLHF
NA	TRBV5-4	TRBD2	TRBJ2-1	TGTGCCAGCAGCTTTCGCAGCGGGAGCGCCTACAATGAGCAGTTCTTC	CASSFRSGSAYNEQFF